These T cell receptor beta chains were read from a single sample in a study of vaccination and CD4 T cells after COVID-19. TCRdb reprocessed the PCR reads with MiXCR, giving one entry per CDR3 protein. The table has about 23,000 distinct CDR3 sequences, under 40% seen once; the top ten hold 8.6%. For these receptors, no antigen is known. The material sequenced was CD4+ T cells from blood, cultured in vitro, taken about 7 months after SARS-CoV-2 vaccination. These receptors were taken from a human donor who had recovered from COVID-19. The CDR3 runs from the conserved cysteine through the conserved F or W. D genes are given only for firm matches. The size of a clone is reported for some rows only, either as once, few or many, or as a class for expanded clones.

TRBV6-1	-	-	TRBJ2-7	CASSEEGINEQYF	TGTGCCAGCAGTGAAGAGGGCATCAACGAGCAGTACTTC
TRBV7-8	TRBD2	-	TRBJ2-3	CASAHNNGRAGDTQYF	TGTGCCAGCGCACACAATAACGGGAGGGCCGGTGATACGCAGTATTTT
TRBV20-1	-	-	TRBJ1-1	CSARRVGLNTEAFF	TGCAGTGCCCGGCGGGTAGGATTGAACACTGAAGCTTTCTTT
TRBV6-1	TRBD1	-	TRBJ2-1	CASIQGDPYNEQFF	TGTGCCAGCATCCAGGGGGATCCCTACAATGAGCAGTTCTTC
TRBV15	TRBD1	-	TRBJ1-5	CATSRDHYRGPKGQPQHF	TGTGCCACCAGCAGAGATCATTACAGGGGGCCAAAGGGTCAGCCCCAGCATTTT
TRBV7-9	-	-	TRBJ2-7	CASIDGAGPHEQYF	TGTGCCAGCATTGATGGGGCAGGGCCCCACGAGCAGTACTTC
TRBV7-9	-	-	TRBJ2-3	CASSPANRHTDTQYF	TGTGCCAGCAGCCCCGCTAACAGACACACAGATACGCAGTATTTT
TRBV27	TRBD1	few	TRBJ1-6	CASPGQGYNSPLHF	TGTGCCAGTCCCGGACAGGGATATAATTCACCCCTCCACTTT
TRBV6-1	-	-	TRBJ1-5	CASSQGSTSNQPQHF	TGTGCCAGCAGTCAAGGGTCGACGAGCAATCAGCCCCAGCATTTT
TRBV20-1	TRBD2	-	TRBJ2-1	CSASLAGGRNEQFF	TGCAGTGCCAGTCTAGCGGGAGGTCGGAATGAGCAGTTCTTC
TRBV20-1	-	few	TRBJ2-1	CSAVDKRSSYNEQFF	TGCAGTGCTGTGGACAAAAGGAGCTCCTACAATGAGCAGTTCTTC
TRBV7-9	-	-	TRBJ2-5	CASSLGTLETQYF	TGTGCCAGCAGCCTCGGGACTCTAGAGACCCAGTACTTC
TRBV7-9	-	-	TRBJ1-2	CASSLGPEGYTF	TGTGCCAGCAGCTTAGGGCCGGAGGGCTACACCTTC
TRBV7-9	-	few	TRBJ2-7	CASSSSGSYEQYF	TGTGCCAGCAGCTCGAGCGGTTCCTACGAGCAGTACTTC